The next 13 T cell receptor beta chains were all read from a single sample in a study of T cells in localized non-small cell lung cancer. Profiling relied on immunoSEQ multiplex PCR, and the TCRdb table lists in-frame clones only, not all of them. The sample carries around 1,400 clones, 25% recorded once. The specimen was normal lung tissue next to the tumor, collected before any cancer treatment. These receptors were collected from a woman aged 35-75 years with stage I squamous cell lung carcinoma.

The chain carries TRBV25-1 and TRBJ1-2; a weak D match, TRBD1 (5 bases). CDR1 is MGHDK, CDR2 SYGVNS, per germline. The CDR3 is made up of 14 amino acids. V lost 3 bases to trimming and J lost 8 bases, with 16 bases between them. The CDR3 DNA reads as TGTGCCAGCAGTGACCCCGGGACTTTGAGGGGCTACACCTTC. Residues: CASSDPGTLRGYTF.

The chain carries TRBV19 and TRBJ2-1; no clear D. Trimming removed 0 bases from V and 14 bases from J, with 14 bases in between. This CDR3 comprises 13 residues. Germline V CDR1 and CDR2: LNHDA, SQIVND (reference sequence). CDR3 nucleotides: TGTGCCAGTAGTATAGACCAGACCAAAGTGGAGTTCTTC. Protein: CASSIDQTKVEFF.

J is TRBJ2-1 and V is TRBV28; TRBD2 aligns across 8 bases. Germline V gene sequence: CDR1 MDHEN, CDR2 SYDVKM. The CDR3 is made up of 15 amino acids. Trimming removed 8 bases from V and 7 bases from J; junction bases left unmatched: 13. CDR3 region: CASRKGGTRANEQFF. CDR3 in DNA: TGTGCCAGCCGAAAAGGCGGGACTAGGGCGAATGAGCAGTTCTTC.

V is TRBV5-1 and J is TRBJ2-7; 10 nucleotides agree with TRBD1. Germline trimming cut 3 bases from V and 4 bases from J; bases unmatched to any gene: 10. This CDR3 has 16 amino acids. Germline V CDR1 and CDR2: SGHRS, YFSETQ. The CDR3 DNA reads TGCGCCAGCAGCTCGACCCCCGGGACAGGGGATTACGAGCAGTACTTC. This gives the protein CASSSTPGTGDYEQYF. Full variable domain (outside the CDR3, taken from reference TRBV5-1 and TRBJ2-7): KAGVTQTPRYLIKTRGQQVTLSCSPISGHRSVSWYQQTPGQGLQFLFEYFSETQRNKGNFPGRFSGRQFSNSRSEMNVSTLELGDSALYLCASSSTPGTGDYEQYFGPGTRLTVT.

The rearrangement links TRBV14 to TRBJ2-7; D gene uncertain. Germline V gene data show CDR1 as SGHDN and CDR2 as FVKESK. Trimming shortened V by 5 bases and J by 6 bases, and 14 bases separated the two germline ends. The CDR3 sequence is 13 residues long. The CDR3 bases are TGTGCCAGCAGCACTCTACTACTGGGCGAGCAGTACTTC. Translated: CASSTLLLGEQYF.

This clone was seen only a few times. This chain uses TRBV6-8 with TRBJ2-7, with 11 bases fitting TRBD2. Germline V gene data show CDR1 as MNHGY and CDR2 as SAAAGT. The trim removed 8 bases at V and 3 bases at J, leaving 18 bases unmatched. CDR3 length: 18 residues. The chain's CDR3 is CASSSGRIGTSGVYEQYF. In DNA, the CDR3 is TGTGCCAGCTCGTCCGGGAGAATCGGGACTAGCGGAGTCTACGAGCAGTACTTC.

There are a few counts of this clone. The rearrangement links TRBV28 to TRBJ1-3, with TRBD1 matching 7 bases. CDR1 and CDR2 (germline): MDHEN, SYDVKM. With V trimmed by 5 bases and J by 4 bases, 8 bases remained unmatched. The CDR3 sequence is 15 residues long. The CDR3 coding sequence is TGTGCCAGCAGTCCTACAGGGGCGACAGGAAACACCATATATTTT. Translating it yields CASSPTGATGNTIYF.

In DNA, the CDR3 is TGCGCCAGCAGCCCCGGACAGAGGAACACTGAAGCTTTCTTT. It yields the protein CASSPGQRNTEAFF. V gene TRBV5-1 combines with J gene TRBJ1-1, with a possible D match to TRBD1 (6 bases). CDR1 SGHRS and CDR2 YFSETQ come from the germline V gene. CDR3 length: 14 residues. Trimming removed 4 bases from V and 1 base from J, with 11 bases in between. The full variable domain, completed using reference TRBV5-1 and TRBJ1-1, is KAGVTQTPRYLIKTRGQQVTLSCSPISGHRSVSWYQQTPGQGLQFLFEYFSETQRNKGNFPGRFSGRQFSNSRSEMNVSTLELGDSALYLCASSPGQRNTEAFFGQGTRLTVV.

This clone was observed a few times. The rearrangement links TRBV11-3 to TRBJ1-6, with TRBD1 as a possible D gene (5 bases). Germline V gene data show CDR1 as SGHNT and CDR2 as YENEEA. CDR3 size: 15 residues. With 5 bases removed from V and 5 bases from J, the gap between germline ends came to 13 bases. The CDR3 sequence: CASSQGVQDNSPLHF. CDR3 nucleotide sequence: TGTGCCAGCAGCCAAGGAGTACAGGATAATTCACCCCTCCACTTT.

The genes are TRBV6-8 and TRBJ1-4; no reliable D call. Germline V gene sequence: CDR1 MNHGY, CDR2 SAAAGT. CDR3 size: 17 residues. V lost 6 bases, J lost 8 bases, and 25 bases lay in between. CDR3 residues: CASRTLPSYEEDEKLFF. CDR3 coding DNA: TGTGCCAGCAGAACCCTACCCTCATATGAGGAGGACGAAAAACTGTTTTTT.

The J gene is TRBJ2-5, the V gene TRBV29-1, with 11 nucleotides matching TRBD2. CDR1 is SQVTM, CDR2 ANQGSEA, per germline. The CDR3 is 15 amino acids. Trimming cost V 8 bases and J 5 bases; bases outside gene matches: 13. The CDR3 sequence: CSLTTSGAGRETQYF. DNA of the CDR3: TGCAGCCTGACGACTAGCGGGGCCGGACGGGAGACCCAGTACTTC. Supplemented by reference TRBV29-1 and TRBJ2-5, the full variable domain reads SAVISQKPSRDICQRGTSLTIQCQVDSQVTMMFWYRQQPGQSLTLIATANQGSEATYESGFVIDKFPISRPNLTFSTLTVSNMSPEDSSIYLCSLTTSGAGRETQYFGPGTRLLVL.

The gene calls are TRBV19 and TRBJ2-3; a weak D match, TRBD1 (8 bases). The CDR3 has 16 residues. Germline CDR1 and CDR2: LNHDA and SQIVND (reference sequence). V gave up 4 bases and J gave up 0 bases, with 14 bases separating them. CDR3 amino acids: CASSKQGGSSTDTQYF. CDR3 bases: TGTGCCAGTAGTAAACAGGGGGGGTCTAGCACAGATACGCAGTATTTT.

This clone is termed medium-sized. CDR3 amino acids: CASSDRDRLSYEQYF. The CDR3 DNA sequence: TGTGCCAGCAGTGACCGGGACAGACTCTCCTACGAGCAGTACTTC. The J gene is TRBJ2-7, the V gene TRBV6-8; 7 bases map to TRBD1. Per germline, CDR1 MNHGY and CDR2 SAAAGT. This CDR3 contains 15 residues. Trimming cost V 5 bases and J 0 bases; bases outside gene matches: 7.